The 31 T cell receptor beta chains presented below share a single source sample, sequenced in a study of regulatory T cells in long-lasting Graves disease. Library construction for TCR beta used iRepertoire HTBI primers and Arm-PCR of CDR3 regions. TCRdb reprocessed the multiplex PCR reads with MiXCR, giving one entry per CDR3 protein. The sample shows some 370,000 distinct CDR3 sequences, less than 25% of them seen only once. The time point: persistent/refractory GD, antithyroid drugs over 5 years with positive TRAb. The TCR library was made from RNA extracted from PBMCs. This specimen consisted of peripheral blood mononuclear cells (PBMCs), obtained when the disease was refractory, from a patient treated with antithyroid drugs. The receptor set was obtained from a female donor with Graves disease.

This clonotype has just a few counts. Written as DNA, the CDR3 is TGTGCCAGTAGTATAGAAACAGCTTCAGGGGCCCAGCATTTT. This codes for CASSIETASGAQHF. The chain employs TRBV19 and TRBJ1-5; a weak D match, TRBD1 (6 bases). The length of the CDR3 is 14 residues. The V gene lost 0 bases and the J gene lost 11 bases, with 14 bases spanning the gap. The germline CDR1 and CDR2 sequences are LNHDA and SQIVND (reference sequence).

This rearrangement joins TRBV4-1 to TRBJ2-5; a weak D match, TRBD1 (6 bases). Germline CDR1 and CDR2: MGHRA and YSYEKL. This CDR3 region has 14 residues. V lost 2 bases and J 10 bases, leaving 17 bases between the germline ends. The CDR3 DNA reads TGCGCCAGCAGCCAAAGGGAATACAGGGAAGGCCAGTACTTC. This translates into CASSQREYREGQYF.

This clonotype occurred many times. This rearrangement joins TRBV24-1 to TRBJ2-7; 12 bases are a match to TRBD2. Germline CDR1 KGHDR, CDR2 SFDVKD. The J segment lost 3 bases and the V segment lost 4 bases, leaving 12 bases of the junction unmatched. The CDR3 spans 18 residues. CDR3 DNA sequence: TGTGCCACCAGTGAGGGACAGGGGCGGACTAGCGGGATCTACGAGCAGTACTTC. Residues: CATSEGQGRTSGIYEQYF.

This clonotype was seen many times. Here the CDR3 DNA reads TGTGCCATCAGTGAGTCCAACAGCTACTATGGCTACACCTTC. Translating gives CAISESNSYYGYTF. This chain uses TRBV10-3 with TRBJ1-2, with D hard to call. From germline, CDR1 is ENHRY and CDR2 SYGVKD. V lost 0 bases and J lost 3, with 8 bases in between. The length of the CDR3 is 14 residues.

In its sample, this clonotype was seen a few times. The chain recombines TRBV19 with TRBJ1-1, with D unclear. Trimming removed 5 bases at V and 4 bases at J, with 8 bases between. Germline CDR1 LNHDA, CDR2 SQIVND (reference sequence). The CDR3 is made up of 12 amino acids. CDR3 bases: TGTGCCAGTAGTTGGCGGGGCACTGAAGCTTTCTTT. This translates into CASSWRGTEAFF.

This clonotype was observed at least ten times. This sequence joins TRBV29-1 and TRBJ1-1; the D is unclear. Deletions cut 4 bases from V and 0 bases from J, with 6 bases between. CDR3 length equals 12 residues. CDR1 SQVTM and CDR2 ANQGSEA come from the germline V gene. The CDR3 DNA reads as TGCAGCGTTGTAGGCATGAACACTGAAGCTTTCTTT. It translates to CSVVGMNTEAFF.

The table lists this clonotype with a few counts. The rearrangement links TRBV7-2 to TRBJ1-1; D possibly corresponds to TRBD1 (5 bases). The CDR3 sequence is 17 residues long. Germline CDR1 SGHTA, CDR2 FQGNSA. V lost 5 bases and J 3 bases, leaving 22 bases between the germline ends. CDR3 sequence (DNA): TGTGCCAGCAGCCCCCCCCCCGGGACGGTGGGGGACACTGAAGCTTTCTTT. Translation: CASSPPPGTVGDTEAFF.

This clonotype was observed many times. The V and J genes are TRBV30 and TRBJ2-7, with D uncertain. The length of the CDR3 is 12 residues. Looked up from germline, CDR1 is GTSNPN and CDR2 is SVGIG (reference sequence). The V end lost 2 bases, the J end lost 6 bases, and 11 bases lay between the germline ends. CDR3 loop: CAWSWNRPEQYF. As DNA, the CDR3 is TGTGCCTGGAGTTGGAATAGGCCCGAGCAGTACTTC.

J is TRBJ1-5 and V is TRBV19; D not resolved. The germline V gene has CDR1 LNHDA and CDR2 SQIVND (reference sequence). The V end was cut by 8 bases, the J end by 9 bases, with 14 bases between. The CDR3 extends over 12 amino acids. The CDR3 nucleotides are TGTGCCAGTCGTTACGCGAAGGGGCCCCAGCATTTT. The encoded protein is CASRYAKGPQHF.

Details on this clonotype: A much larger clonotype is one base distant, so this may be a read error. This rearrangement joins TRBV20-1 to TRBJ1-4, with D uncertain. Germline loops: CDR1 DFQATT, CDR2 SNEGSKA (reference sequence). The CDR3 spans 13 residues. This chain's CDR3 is CGARLGLLEKLFF. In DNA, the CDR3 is TGCGGTGCTAGGTTGGGGTTGCTGGAAAAACTGTTTTTT.

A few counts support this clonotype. The CDR3 DNA reads TGTGCCTGGAGTAGAGAGTTTAATGGCTACACCTTC. This translates into CAWSREFNGYTF. The chain uses TRBV30 and TRBJ1-2; no definite D call. Germline V gene data show CDR1 as GTSNPN and CDR2 as SVGIG (reference sequence). The ends were cut back, 2 bases at V and 6 bases at J, with 10 bases in the middle. The CDR3 consists of 12 residues.

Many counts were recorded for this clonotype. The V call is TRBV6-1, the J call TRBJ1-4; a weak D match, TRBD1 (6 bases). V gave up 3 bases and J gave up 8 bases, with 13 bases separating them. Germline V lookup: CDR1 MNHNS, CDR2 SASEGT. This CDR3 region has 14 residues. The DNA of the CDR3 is TGTGCCAGCAGTGACAGAGCAAGGGGGGAAAAACTGTTTTTT. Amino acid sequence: CASSDRARGEKLFF.

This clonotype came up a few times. The CDR3 is CASSYGGTVGIQYF. The CDR3 coding sequence is TGTGCCAGCAGTTACGGGGGGACGGTGGGCATTCAGTACTTC. The rearrangement joins TRBV6-9 to TRBJ2-4; 7 positions match TRBD2. This CDR3 is built from 14 residues. From germline, CDR1 is MNHGY and CDR2 SVAAGI. The ends lost 3 bases at V and 9 bases at J; junction bases unmatched: 8.

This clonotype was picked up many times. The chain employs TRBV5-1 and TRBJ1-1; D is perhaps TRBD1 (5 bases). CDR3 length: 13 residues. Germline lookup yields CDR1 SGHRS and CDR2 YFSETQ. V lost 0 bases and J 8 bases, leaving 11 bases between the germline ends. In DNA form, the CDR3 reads TGCGCCAGCAGCTTGGCAGGGACCCCCGAAGCTTTCTTT. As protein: CASSLAGTPEAFF.

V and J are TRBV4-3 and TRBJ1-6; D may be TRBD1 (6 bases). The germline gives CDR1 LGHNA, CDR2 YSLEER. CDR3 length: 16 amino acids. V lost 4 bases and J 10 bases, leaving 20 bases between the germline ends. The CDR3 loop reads CASSPQHEGGNSPLHF. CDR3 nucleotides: TGCGCCAGCAGCCCCCAGCACGAGGGGGGTAACTCACCCCTCCACTTT.

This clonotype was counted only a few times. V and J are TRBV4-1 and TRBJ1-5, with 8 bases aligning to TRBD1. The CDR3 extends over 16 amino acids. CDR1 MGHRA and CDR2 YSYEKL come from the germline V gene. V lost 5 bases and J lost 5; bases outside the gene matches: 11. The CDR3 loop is CASSLWAGGSDQPQHF. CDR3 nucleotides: TGCGCCAGCAGCTTATGGGCAGGGGGCAGTGATCAGCCCCAGCATTTT.

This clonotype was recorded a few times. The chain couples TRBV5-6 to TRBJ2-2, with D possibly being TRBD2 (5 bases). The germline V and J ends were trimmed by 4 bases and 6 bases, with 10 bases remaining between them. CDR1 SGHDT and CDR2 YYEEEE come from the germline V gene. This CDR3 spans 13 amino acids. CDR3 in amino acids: CASSPWGAGELFF. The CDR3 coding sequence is TGTGCCAGCAGCCCGTGGGGAGCCGGGGAGCTGTTTTTT.

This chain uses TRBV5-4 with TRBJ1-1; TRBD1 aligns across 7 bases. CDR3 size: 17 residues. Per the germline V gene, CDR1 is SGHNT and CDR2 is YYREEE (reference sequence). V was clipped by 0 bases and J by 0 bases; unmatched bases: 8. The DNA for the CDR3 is TGTGCCAGCAGCTTGGGAGGGGGCACAACCATGAACACTGAAGCTTTCTTT. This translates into CASSLGGGTTMNTEAFF.

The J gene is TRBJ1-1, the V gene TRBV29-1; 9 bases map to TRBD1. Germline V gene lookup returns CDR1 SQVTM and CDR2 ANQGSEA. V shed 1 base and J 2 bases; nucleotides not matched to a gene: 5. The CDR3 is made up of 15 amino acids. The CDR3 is CSVEVGTGSNTEAFF. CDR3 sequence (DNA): TGCAGCGTTGAAGTGGGGACAGGGAGTAACACTGAAGCTTTCTTT. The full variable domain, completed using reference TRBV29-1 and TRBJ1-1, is SAVISQKPSRDICQRGTSLTIQCQVDSQVTMMFWYRQQPGQSLTLIATANQGSEATYESGFVIDKFPISRPNLTFSTLTVSNMSPEDSSIYLCSVEVGTGSNTEAFFGQGTRLTVV.

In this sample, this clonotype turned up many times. The CDR3 reads CASSPGEETQYF. DNA of the CDR3: TGTGCCAGCTCACCAGGGGAGGAGACCCAGTACTTC. This chain uses TRBV18 with TRBJ2-5; a possible D gene is TRBD2 (5 bases). Germline V lookup: CDR1 KGHSH, CDR2 LQKENI. The CDR3 sequence is 12 residues long. The V end was cut by 2 bases, the J end by 5 bases, with 6 bases between.

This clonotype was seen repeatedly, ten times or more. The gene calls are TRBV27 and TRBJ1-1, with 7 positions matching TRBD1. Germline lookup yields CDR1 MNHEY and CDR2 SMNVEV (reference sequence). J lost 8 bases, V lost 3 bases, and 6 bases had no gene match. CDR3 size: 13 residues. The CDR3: CASSFGTVSEAFF. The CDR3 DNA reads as TGTGCCAGCAGTTTTGGGACAGTATCAGAAGCTTTCTTT.

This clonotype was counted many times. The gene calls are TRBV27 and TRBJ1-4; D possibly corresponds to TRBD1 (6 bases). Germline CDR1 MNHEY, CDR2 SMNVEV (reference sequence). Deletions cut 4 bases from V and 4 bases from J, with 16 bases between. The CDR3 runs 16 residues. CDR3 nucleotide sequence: TGTGCCAGCAGTTCATTAGGGGGACTCAATAATGAAAAACTGTTTTTT. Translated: CASSSLGGLNNEKLFF. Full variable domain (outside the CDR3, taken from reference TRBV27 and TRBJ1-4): EAQVTQNPRYLITVTGKKLTVTCSQNMNHEYMSWYRQDPGLGLRQIYYSMNVEVTDKGDVPEGYKVSRKEKRNFPLILESPSPNQTSLYFCASSSLGGLNNEKLFFGSGTQLSVL.

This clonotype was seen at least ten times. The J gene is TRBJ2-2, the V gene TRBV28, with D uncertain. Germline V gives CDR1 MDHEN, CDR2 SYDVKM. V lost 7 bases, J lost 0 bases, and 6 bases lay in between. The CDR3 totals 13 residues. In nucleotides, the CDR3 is TGTGCCAGCACTACAACGAACACCGGGGAGCTGTTTTTT. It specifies CASTTTNTGELFF. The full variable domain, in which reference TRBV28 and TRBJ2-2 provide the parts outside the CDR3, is DVKVTQSSRYLVKRTGEKVFLECVQDMDHENMFWYRQDPGLGLRLIYFSYDVKMKEKGDIPEGYSVSREKKERFSLILESASTNQTSMYLCASTTTNTGELFFGEGSRLTVL.

CDR3 nucleotides: TGTGCCAGCAGAAACAGGGACGCCTACGAGCAGTACTTC. Translated, it gives CASRNRDAYEQYF. V is TRBV7-9 and J is TRBJ2-7; maybe TRBD1 (6 bases). CDR3 length: 13 residues. The V end was cut by 6 bases, the J end by 2 bases, with 11 bases between. The germline V gene encodes CDR1 SEHNR and CDR2 FQNEAQ (reference sequence).

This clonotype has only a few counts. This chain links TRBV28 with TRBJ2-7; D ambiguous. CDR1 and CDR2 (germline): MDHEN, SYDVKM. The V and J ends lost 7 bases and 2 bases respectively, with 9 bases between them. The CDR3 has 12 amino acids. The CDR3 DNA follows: TGTGCCAGCAACCGGAGCCCCTACGAGCAGTACTTC. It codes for CASNRSPYEQYF.

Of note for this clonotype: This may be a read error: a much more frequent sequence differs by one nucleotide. The CDR3 loop is CSASLAGSHEQYF. CDR3 sequence (DNA): TGCAGTGCTAGTCTAGCGGGATCCCACGAGCAGTACTTC. This sequence joins TRBV20-1 and TRBJ2-7; 9 positions match TRBD2. The CDR3 runs 13 residues. V was clipped by 3 bases and J by 5 bases; unmatched bases: 5. CDR1 and CDR2 from the germline V gene are DFQATT and SNEGSKA (reference sequence).

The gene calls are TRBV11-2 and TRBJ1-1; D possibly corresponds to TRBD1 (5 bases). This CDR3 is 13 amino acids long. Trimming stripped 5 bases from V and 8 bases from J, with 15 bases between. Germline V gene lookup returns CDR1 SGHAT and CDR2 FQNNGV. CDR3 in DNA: TGTGCCAGCAGCACGGGACGGGGAATGGAAGCTTTCTTT. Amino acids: CASSTGRGMEAFF.

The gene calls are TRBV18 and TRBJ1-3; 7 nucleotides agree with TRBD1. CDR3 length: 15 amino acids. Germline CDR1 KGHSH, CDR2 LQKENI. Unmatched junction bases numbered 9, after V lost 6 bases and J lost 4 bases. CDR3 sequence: CASSPTGARGNTIYF. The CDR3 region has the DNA TGTGCCAGCTCGCCCACAGGGGCTCGGGGAAACACCATATATTTT.

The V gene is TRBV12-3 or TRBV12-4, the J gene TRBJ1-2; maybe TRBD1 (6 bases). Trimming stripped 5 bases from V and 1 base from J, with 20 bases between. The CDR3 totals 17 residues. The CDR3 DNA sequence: TGTGCCAGCAGTCCATACCTTGACAGGTCTCATAACTATGGCTACACCTTC. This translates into CASSPYLDRSHNYGYTF.

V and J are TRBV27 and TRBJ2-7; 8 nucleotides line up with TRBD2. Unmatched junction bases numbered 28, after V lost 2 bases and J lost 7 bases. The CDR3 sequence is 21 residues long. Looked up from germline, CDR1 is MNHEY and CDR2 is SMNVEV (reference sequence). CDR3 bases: TGTGCCAGCAGTTTACGTGGCAGGGGCCGCGAACTAGCGGAGCACCCATGGGAGCAGTACTTC. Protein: CASSLRGRGRELAEHPWEQYF.

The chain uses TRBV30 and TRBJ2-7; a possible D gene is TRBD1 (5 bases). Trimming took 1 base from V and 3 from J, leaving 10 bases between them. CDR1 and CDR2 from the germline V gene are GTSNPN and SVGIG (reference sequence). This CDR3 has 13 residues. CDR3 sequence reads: CAWSEGHNYEQYF. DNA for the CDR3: TGTGCCTGGAGTGAAGGACATAACTACGAGCAGTACTTC.